The 23 T cell receptor beta chains presented below share a single source sample, sequenced in a study of low-dose radiotherapy and immunotherapy resistance in tumors. Specified time point: before trial treatment. Priming of first-strand cDNA relied on TRAV- and TRBV-specific primers (covering alpha and beta chains). Both a constant-region primer and a V-primer adapter served to amplify TCRs across 20 to 25 PCR cycles. TCRdb re-called the reads through MiXCR, storing one row per CDR3 protein. The table includes about 71,000 distinct CDR3 sequences, around 30% detected once. Specimen: PBMCs, collected before treatment. The receptors shown here come from a female donor with ovarian cancer.

A remark on this clonotype: With a far larger clone one base away, a read error is the likely cause. This chain uses TRBV11-1 with TRBJ2-1; D might be TRBD1 (6 bases). CDR1 and CDR2 (germline): SGHAT, FQDESV (reference sequence). This CDR3 spans 13 amino acids. The germline V and J ends were trimmed by 4 bases and 13 bases, with 17 bases remaining between them. The CDR3 coding sequence is TGTGCCAGCAGCTCCGGGACAACAGAGACCCAGTTCTTC. The encoded protein is CASSSGTTETQFF. The variable domain in full, completed from reference TRBV11-1 and TRBJ2-1, reads EAEVAQSPRYKITEKSQAVAFWCDPISGHATLYWYRQILGQGPELLVQFQDESVVDDSQLPKDRFSAERLKGVDSTLKIQPAELGDSAMYLCASSSGTTETQFFGPGTRLTVL.

To note about this clonotype: This likely stems from a read error, as it lies one base from a far larger clone. The chain has TRBV7-9 and TRBJ2-1; the match to TRBD1 covers 7 bases. The CDR3 covers 16 residues. With V trimmed by 1 base and J by 2 bases, 5 bases remained unmatched. Per the germline V gene, CDR1 is SEHNR and CDR2 is FQNEAQ (reference sequence). CDR3 amino acids: CASSLVGQSAYNEQFF. The CDR3 nucleotides are TGTGCCAGCAGCTTAGTGGGACAGAGTGCCTACAATGAGCAGTTCTTC.

The sample holds many counts of this clonotype. V gene TRBV2 combines with J gene TRBJ2-2, with D uncertain. With 6 bases removed from V and 1 base from J, the gap between germline ends came to 6 bases. Germline-derived CDR1 and CDR2 are SNHLY and FYNNEI. The CDR3 is 13 residues long. Here the CDR3 reads CASRAENTGELFF. In DNA form, the CDR3 reads TGTGCCAGCAGGGCAGAGAACACCGGGGAGCTGTTTTTT. Complete variable domain (other parts from reference TRBV2 and TRBJ2-2): EPEVTQTPSHQVTQMGQEVILRCVPISNHLYFYWYRQILGQKVEFLVSFYNNEISEKSEIFDDQFSVERPDGSNFTLKIRSTKLEDSAMYFCASRAENTGELFFGEGSRLTVL.

This clonotype has just one count. A far larger clone is a single base away, which makes a read error likely. The chain joins TRBV5-5 to TRBJ2-1; 9 bases are a match to TRBD2. Germline V gene data show CDR1 as SGHKS and CDR2 as YYEKEE (reference sequence). Trimming took 0 bases from V and 10 from J; bases not matched to a gene: 8. This CDR3 comprises 15 residues. As DNA, the CDR3 is TGTGCCAGCAGCTTGGATAGCGGGAGTATCTACGAGCAGTTCTTC. Translated: CASSLDSGSIYEQFF. The whole variable domain, filled in from reference TRBV5-5 and TRBJ2-1, reads DAGVTQSPTHLIKTRGQQVTLRCSPISGHKSVSWYQQVLGQGPQFIFQYYEKEERGRGNFPDRFSARQFPNYSSELNVNALLLGDSALYLCASSLDSGSIYEQFFGPGTRLTVL.

The CDR3 coding sequence is TGTGCCAGTAGTAACCCCGGGACGGCGAATTCACCCCTCCACTTT. The encoded protein is CASSNPGTANSPLHF. The chain has TRBV19 and TRBJ1-6, with D perhaps TRBD1 (5 bases). The CDR3 length is 15 residues. The germline gives CDR1 LNHDA, CDR2 SQIVND (reference sequence). The germline V and J ends were trimmed by 4 bases and 7 bases, with 14 bases remaining between them.

This clonotype was seen repeatedly, ten times or more. CDR3 amino acids: CATSRETKVHTGELFF. The DNA of the CDR3 is TGTGCCACCAGCAGGGAGACAAAGGTCCACACCGGGGAGCTGTTTTTT. The chain recombines TRBV15 with TRBJ2-2; D is uncertain. The CDR3 has 16 amino acids. V was pared by 3 bases and J by 3 bases, with 14 bases between. CDR1 and CDR2 (germline): LNHNV, YYDKDF (reference sequence). Complete variable domain (other parts from reference TRBV15 and TRBJ2-2): DAMVIQNPRYQVTQFGKPVTLSCSQTLNHNVMYWYQQKSSQAPKLLFHYYDKDFNNEADTPDNFQSRRPNTSFCFLDIRSPGLGDTAMYLCATSRETKVHTGELFFGEGSRLTVL.

The chain employs TRBV4-1 and TRBJ2-3; D not resolved. The germline V and J ends were trimmed by 3 bases and 2 bases, with 9 bases remaining between them. This CDR3 region has 14 residues. Germline assignment: CDR1 MGHRA and CDR2 YSYEKL. In nucleotides, the CDR3 is TGCGCCAGCAGCCACCCCATGACCACAGATACGCAGTATTTT. Its translation is CASSHPMTTDTQYF.

About this clonotype: This likely stems from a read error, as it lies one base from a far larger clone. The CDR3 here is CSVEVGTSGGVSETQFF. The DNA for the CDR3 is TGCAGCGTTGAGGTTGGGACTAGCGGGGGGGTGTCAGAGACCCAGTTCTTC. The chain employs TRBV29-1 and TRBJ2-1, with 16 bases that match TRBD2. The length of the CDR3 is 17 residues. The germline CDR1 and CDR2 sequences are SQVTM and ANQGSEA. Trimming cost V 3 bases and J 13 bases; bases outside gene matches: 15.

At least ten counts were recorded for this clonotype. The chain couples TRBV20-1 to TRBJ2-7; the D gene is possibly TRBD2 (8 bases). The CDR3 loop spans 15 amino acids. V was cut by 4 bases and J by 0 bases, with 16 bases left in between. From germline, CDR1 is DFQATT and CDR2 SNEGSKA (reference sequence). Here the CDR3 DNA reads TGCAGTGCTACCCGGGGGGGGACAGTCTCCTACGAGCAGTACTTC. Its protein product is CSATRGGTVSYEQYF.

This clonotype showed up just once. The V gene is TRBV28, the J gene TRBJ1-5, with 10 bases fitting TRBD1. Germline V CDR1 and CDR2: MDHEN, SYDVKM. CDR3 length: 16 residues. J gave up 2 bases and V 4 bases, and 5 bases lay outside the gene matches. The CDR3 is CASSYPGTGGNQPQHF. CDR3 nucleotide sequence: TGTGCCAGCAGTTATCCCGGGACAGGGGGCAATCAGCCCCAGCATTTT.

The V call is TRBV6-1, the J call TRBJ1-5, with D uncertain. Germline CDR1 is MNHNS and CDR2 is SASEGT. The CDR3 spans 16 residues. Trimming took 7 bases from V and 0 from J, leaving 16 bases between them. CDR3 loop: CASTRRRGDSNQPQHF. The CDR3 DNA reads TGTGCCAGCACTCGAAGGCGTGGGGATAGCAATCAGCCCCAGCATTTT.

The rearrangement joins TRBV6-2 or TRBV6-3 to TRBJ2-7; 13 positions match TRBD2. Trimming took 2 bases from V and 3 from J; bases not matched to a gene: 1. This CDR3 spans 15 amino acids. The germline CDR1 and CDR2 sequences are MNHEY and SVGEGT. DNA for the CDR3: TGTGCCAGCAGTTACGGACTAGCGGGAGACTACGAGCAGTACTTC. This gives the protein CASSYGLAGDYEQYF.

This clonotype was seen just once. A far larger clone is just one base off, so this is likely a read error. The chain couples TRBV5-4 to TRBJ2-7; a possible D gene is TRBD2 (6 bases). This CDR3 has 15 amino acids. V lost 3 bases, J lost 7 bases, and 20 bases lay in between. The germline V gene encodes CDR1 SGHNT and CDR2 YYREEE (reference sequence). Here the CDR3 DNA reads TGTGCCAGCAGCTCAATGGGGGGTCCTCGCAATGAGCAGTACTTC. Translated, it gives CASSSMGGPRNEQYF. Full variable domain (missing parts from reference TRBV5-4 and TRBJ2-7): ETGVTQSPTHLIKTRGQQVTLRCSSQSGHNTVSWYQQALGQGPQFIFQYYREEENGRGNFPPRFSGLQFPNYSSELNVNALELDDSALYLCASSSMGGPRNEQYFGPGTRLTVT.

This clonotype was observed a handful of times. V gene TRBV5-1 combines with J gene TRBJ2-7, with D possibly TRBD2 on 5 matching bases. V lost 0 bases, J lost 2 bases, and 6 bases lay in between. CDR1 and CDR2 (germline): SGHRS, YFSETQ. This CDR3 has 13 residues. The DNA for the CDR3 is TGCGCCAGCAGCTTGGACGGGACCTACGAGCAGTACTTC. This codes for CASSLDGTYEQYF.

This sequence joins TRBV27 and TRBJ2-1; 9 bases map to TRBD2. Germline V gene data show CDR1 as MNHEY and CDR2 as SMNVEV (reference sequence). There are 15 residues in the CDR3. With V trimmed by 4 bases and J by 6 bases, 7 bases remained unmatched. For the CDR3, the DNA is TGTGCCAGCAGTTCTGGCGGGAGGGCCGGCAATGAGCAGTTCTTC. Its translation is CASSSGGRAGNEQFF.

The chain links TRBV7-2 to TRBJ1-1, with TRBD1 identical over 9 bases. The CDR3 spans 16 residues. Trimming removed 5 bases from V and 2 bases from J; junction bases left unmatched: 9. CDR1 SGHTA and CDR2 FQGNSA come from the germline V gene. DNA for the CDR3: TGTGCCAGCAGCCGAGTTGGGACAGGGATCAACACTGAAGCTTTCTTT. Translating gives CASSRVGTGINTEAFF.

As to this clonotype: This is likely an artifact of a read error, given a far larger clone one base away. The rearrangement uses TRBV6-2 or TRBV6-3 and TRBJ2-3; 9 positions agree with TRBD2. V lost 6 bases to trimming and J lost 2 bases; unmatched junction nucleotides: 3. Per germline, CDR1 MNHEY and CDR2 SVGEGT. There are 14 residues in the CDR3. This CDR3 reads CASSLAGITDTQYF. The CDR3 DNA reads TGTGCCAGCAGCCTAGCGGGGATCACAGATACGCAGTATTTT.

CDR3 protein: CASRAGDSYEQYF. In nucleotides, the CDR3 is TGTGCCAGCAGGGCGGGGGACTCCTACGAGCAGTACTTC. The chain combines TRBV2 with TRBJ2-7; 7 bases are a match to TRBD2. Germline V gene sequence: CDR1 SNHLY, CDR2 FYNNEI. CDR3 length: 13 residues. J gave up 0 bases and V 6 bases, and 2 bases lay outside the gene matches.

The chain carries TRBV5-6 and TRBJ2-7; D assignment may be TRBD1 or TRBD2 (6 bases each). The V end lost 2 bases, the J end lost 4 bases, and 16 bases lay between the germline ends. This CDR3 is 15 amino acids long. CDR1 and CDR2 (germline): SGHDT, YYEEEE. The CDR3 region has the DNA TGTGCCAGCAGCTTAACGGGGGCCGCCTCATACGAGCAGTACTTC. Translating gives CASSLTGAASYEQYF.

A word on this clonotype: An end of the junction does not agree with germline; a read error may underlie this. This sequence joins TRBV5-1 and TRBJ2-1; TRBD2 agrees at 9 bases. CDR3 size: 16 residues. Looked up from germline, CDR1 is SGHRS and CDR2 is YFSETQ. In DNA, the CDR3 is TGCGCCAGCAGCTTGGCGCTAGCGGGATTTGGCAATGGGCAGTTCTTC. Encoded protein: CASSLALAGFGNGQFF.

The DNA of the CDR3 is TGTGCCAGCAAGAACGAACGCACAGATACGCAGTATTTT. Protein: CASKNERTDTQYF. The V call is TRBV2, the J call TRBJ2-3; D remains unclear. In germline, CDR1 is SNHLY, CDR2 FYNNEI. The CDR3 contains 13 residues. V was shortened by 7 bases and J by 1 base, with 9 bases between the two germline ends.

In its sample, this clonotype was seen many times. The V call is TRBV7-9, the J call TRBJ2-2; 9 bases line up with TRBD1. CDR3 length equals 16 residues. Germline V gene data show CDR1 as SEHNR and CDR2 as FQNEAQ (reference sequence). Losses at the gene ends were 5 bases for V and 6 bases for J; bases not matched to a gene: 10. The CDR3 DNA follows: TGTGCCAGCAGCGGATGGACAGGGGTGATATCCGGGGAGCTGTTTTTT. Residues: CASSGWTGVISGELFF.

This clonotype was found once. A read error may be the cause here, since a much bigger clone is one base away. The chain recombines TRBV5-1 with TRBJ2-7, with D possibly being TRBD2 (7 bases). From germline, CDR1 is SGHRS and CDR2 YFSETQ. This CDR3 is 16 amino acids long. In DNA form, the CDR3 reads TGCGCCAGCAGCAAAGAGGGGGGAGCGGGGACCTACGATCAGTACTTC. It encodes CASSKEGGAGTYDQYF.